A selection of T cell receptor beta chains follows, all from one sample in a study of PD-1 blockade in mismatch repair-deficient tumors. Some clones are missing from TCRdb's copy, which holds only in-frame ones; the method was immunoSEQ multiplex PCR. The sample yields tens of thousands of clones, about 87% seen once. Sample: peripheral blood, taken 52 weeks after starting pembrolizumab. These receptors all come from an adult with mismatch repair-deficient cancer. Both conserved end residues are part of each CDR3. Each record gives: J gene, clone size, V gene, D gene, CDR3 DNA, CDR3 protein. D genes are given only for firm matches. Rows may omit the clone size; those that give it use once, few, many or a size class.

TRBJ2-1 . TRBV19 . TGTGCCAGTAGTATTTTGGACCATAAGCAGTTCTTC CASSILDHKQFF
TRBJ1-5 . TRBV6-1 TRBD1 TGTGCCAGCAGTGAGAGGGGGACAGGGTTCGATCAGCCCCAGCATTTT CASSERGTGFDQPQHF
TRBJ1-2 . TRBV6-1 TRBD1 TGTGCCAGCAGTGGCGACCGGGACAGGGTGGGTGGCTACACCTTC CASSGDRDRVGGYTF
TRBJ1-5 . TRBV19 . TGTGCCAGTAGCTCCGGACAGCTCGGGCCCCAGCATTTT CASSSGQLGPQHF
TRBJ2-5 . TRBV25-1 . TGTGCCAGCAGTGAGCCGGGACCACAAGAGACCCAGTACTTC CASSEPGPQETQYF
TRBJ2-7 . TRBV27 TRBD1 TGTGCCAGCGCCGGGACAGACTTTCTGAACCTCTACGAGCAGTACTTC CASAGTDFLNLYEQYF
TRBJ2-7 . TRBV28 TRBD1 TGTGCCAGCAGCCTACTAGACAGGGCCTCCGAGCAGTACTTC CASSLLDRASEQYF
TRBJ1-5 . TRBV4-1 . TGCGCCAGCAGCCCCTATGAGGGGTACAATCAGCCCCAGCATTTT CASSPYEGYNQPQHF
TRBJ2-7 once TRBV6-5 . TGTGCCAGCAGTTACTCTTTGGGCGGGGATTCCTACGAGCAGTACTTC CASSYSLGGDSYEQYF
TRBJ1-1 . TRBV29-1 . TGCAGCGTTGAAAGGGAAACAGTACCCACTGAAGCTTTCTTT CSVERETVPTEAFF
TRBJ2-2 once TRBV7-9 . TGTGCCAGCCTACCATTACGGGAGCGAGGGACCGGGGAGCTGTTTTTT CASLPLRERGTGELFF
TRBJ2-4 . TRBV14 TRBD2 TGTGCCAGCAGCCAAGACTGGTCTAGCGGGAGGGGGGCCAAAAACATTCAGTACTTC CASSQDWSSGRGAKNIQYF
TRBJ1-3 . TRBV28 . TGTGCCAGCACCTGGGCTACCTCTGGAAACACCATATATTTT CASTWATSGNTIYF
TRBJ2-3 . TRBV1 . TGCACCAGCAGCCAAGACCTGGGACTAGCGGGACAGGACCGCACAGATACGCAGTATTTT CTSSQDLGLAGQDRTDTQYF
TRBJ1-1 . TRBV30 . TGTGCCTGGAGTTTTGGCAGCTTGAACACTGAAGCTTTCTTT CAWSFGSLNTEAFF
TRBJ1-1 . TRBV28 . TGTGCCAGCACCCCCTTTCGGGACCCATTCGTCACTGAAGCTTTCTTT CASTPFRDPFVTEAFF